The sequence of this T cell receptor beta chain was determined in a study of cytomegalovirus exposure and HLA in healthy donors. The study's findings and limits: Other equally common chains were less clonally expanded than HLA-associated TCR beta chains, a later analysis showed. Presence/absence analyses treated sequencing depth as roughly uniform across donors. Among TCR beta chains, those listed as cytomegalovirus-associated numbered around 160. A reported reduction in N-insertions relative to the approximately 600-donor mean was seen in an Asian-associated ancestry cluster in a later analysis.

Amplification used 60 Vbeta primers and 13 Jbeta primers. Data came from immunoSEQ multiplex PCR; TCRdb stores just in-frame clones and leaves some out. Here the sample spans 200,000 to 250,000 clones, over 80% being singletons. Germline loops: CDR1 MNHEY, CDR2 SVGAGI. V was clipped by 4 bases and J by 6 bases; unmatched bases: 4. The CDR3 loop spans 16 amino acids. Details on this clone: Its specificity is not known.

This rearrangement joins TRBV6-5 to TRBJ2-1; 15 nucleotides agree with TRBD2. The clonotype comes from a boy aged 2 to 10 in good health and CMV-seronegative. Sequences were obtained from PBMCs. The CDR3 nucleotides are TGTGCCAGCAGTTCATGGACTAGCGGGAGGGGCAATGAGCAGTTCTTC. It is translated as CASSSWTSGRGNEQFF.